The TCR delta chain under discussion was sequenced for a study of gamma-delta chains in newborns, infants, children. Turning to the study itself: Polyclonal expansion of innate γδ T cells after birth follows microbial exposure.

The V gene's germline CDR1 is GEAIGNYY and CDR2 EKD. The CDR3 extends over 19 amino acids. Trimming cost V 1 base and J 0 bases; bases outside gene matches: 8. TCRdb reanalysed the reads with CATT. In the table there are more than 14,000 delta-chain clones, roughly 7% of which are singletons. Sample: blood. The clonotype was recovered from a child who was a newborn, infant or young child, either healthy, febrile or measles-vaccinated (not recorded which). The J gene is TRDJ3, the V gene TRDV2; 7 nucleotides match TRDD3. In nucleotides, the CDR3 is TGTGCCTGTGACACTTTAAAGATGGGGGACTCCTGGGACACCCGACAGATGTTTTTC. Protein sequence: CACDTLKMGDSWDTRQMFF.